These T cell receptor beta chains were read from a single sample in a study of T cells after posttransplantation cyclophosphamide. Sequencing was performed with immunoSEQ multiplex PCR; in TCRdb, only in-frame clones are kept and a portion is missing. This sample has about 3,400 clones, with 80% to 85% found just once. The specimen sequenced was CD8+ T cells sorted from bone marrow. Every receptor here comes from a woman aged 60-75 years in good health, CMV-negative, and a related stem cell transplant donor. Both conserved end residues are part of each CDR3. The order of the fields is D gene, clone size, V gene, J gene, CDR3 DNA, CDR3 protein. The D gene is left open where the match is weak. Not all rows give a size; the values are once, few, many and, for expanded clones, a class.

D: TRBD2
size: .
V: TRBV2
J: TRBJ2-5
DNA: TGTGCCAGCAGACTCGGAACTAGCGGGAGGAGAGAGACCCAGTACTTC
CDR3: CASRLGTSGRRETQYF

D: TRBD1
size: .
V: TRBV28
J: TRBJ2-3
DNA: TGTGCCAGCAGTTCCCCGGGACAGGGCACAGATACGCAGTATTTT
CDR3: CASSSPGQGTDTQYF

D: .
size: .
V: TRBV6-6
J: TRBJ2-5
DNA: TGTGCCAGCATGTCCTCCGAGGGGGTTCAAGAGACCCAGTACTTC
CDR3: CASMSSEGVQETQYF

D: .
size: .
V: TRBV2
J: TRBJ2-1
DNA: TGTGCCAGCAACACCTACAATGAGCAGTTCTTC
CDR3: CASNTYNEQFF

D: .
size: .
V: TRBV11-3
J: TRBJ2-1
DNA: TGTGCCAGCAGCCTTGCGGGACTCAATAATGAGCAGTTCTTC
CDR3: CASSLAGLNNEQFF

D: TRBD2
size: .
V: TRBV19
J: TRBJ2-1
DNA: TGTGCCAGTAGTATGACTAGCGGGAGTTACAATGAGCAGTTCTTC
CDR3: CASSMTSGSYNEQFF

D: TRBD1
size: .
V: TRBV11-3
J: TRBJ2-6
DNA: TGTGCCAGCAGCCCAAGGACAGGGAGCGCTGGGGCCAACGTCCTGACTTTC
CDR3: CASSPRTGSAGANVLTF

D: .
size: .
V: TRBV7-3
J: TRBJ2-7
DNA: TGTGCCAGCAGCTTAGGGGGCCAGGGTCGTTCCTACGAGCAGTACTTC
CDR3: CASSLGGQGRSYEQYF

D: .
size: few
V: TRBV19
J: TRBJ1-2
DNA: TGTGCCAGTAGTATAACAGGGTTCCATGGCTACACCTTC
CDR3: CASSITGFHGYTF

D: .
size: .
V: TRBV28
J: TRBJ2-7
DNA: TGTGCCAGCAGTTGGGGTGAGGGCTACGAGCAGTACTTC
CDR3: CASSWGEGYEQYF

D: .
size: .
V: TRBV7-2
J: TRBJ2-5
DNA: TGTGCCAGCAGTTACAGGGGGGGAGAGACCCAGTACTTC
CDR3: CASSYRGGETQYF

D: .
size: .
V: TRBV6-6
J: TRBJ1-2
DNA: TGTGCCAGCGGGGGCGGGTTTTCGTATGGCTACACCTTC
CDR3: CASGGGFSYGYTF

D: .
size: .
V: TRBV30
J: TRBJ1-2
DNA: TGTGCCTGGAGTGTACCAGGGGCTTTTTACGGCTACACCTTC
CDR3: CAWSVPGAFYGYTF

D: .
size: .
V: TRBV5-5
J: TRBJ1-6
DNA: TGTGCCAGCAGTTCAGGACAGCCTAATTCACCCCTCCACTTT
CDR3: CASSSGQPNSPLHF

D: TRBD2
size: .
V: TRBV28
J: TRBJ2-3
DNA: TGTGCCAGCAGTCCCTTCTTCGGACTAGCGGGAGGGGGGGGCACAGATACGCAGTATTTT
CDR3: CASSPFFGLAGGGGTDTQYF

D: TRBD1
size: .
V: TRBV28
J: TRBJ1-2
DNA: TGTGCCAGCAGTTCTACAGGGGCCTATGGCTACACCTTC
CDR3: CASSSTGAYGYTF

D: .
size: .
V: TRBV6-5
J: TRBJ1-6
DNA: TGTGCCAGCAGTTACCGCCCCGGGCGGGGTAATTCACCCCTCCACTTT
CDR3: CASSYRPGRGNSPLHF

D: TRBD1
size: .
V: TRBV13
J: TRBJ2-5
DNA: TGTGCCAGCAGCCACAGGGGGGGACAGGGGAGAGAGACCCAGTACTTC
CDR3: CASSHRGGQGRETQYF

D: TRBD2
size: .
V: TRBV9
J: TRBJ2-3
DNA: TGTGCCAGCAGTTCATTCGGGGGGGCCACAGATACGCAGTATTTT
CDR3: CASSSFGGATDTQYF

D: .
size: .
V: TRBV6-4
J: TRBJ2-3
DNA: TGTGCCAGCAGTTCCAACACGGGGGGCTCCACAGATACGCAGTATTTT
CDR3: CASSSNTGGSTDTQYF

D: .
size: .
V: TRBV4-3
J: TRBJ1-5
DNA: TGCGCCAGCAGCCAAGAGTGGCATAGCAATCAGCCCCAGCATTTT
CDR3: CASSQEWHSNQPQHF

D: .
size: .
V: TRBV30
J: TRBJ1-2
DNA: TGTGCCTGGAGTGTCTTGGGGTCTACAGTGGAGGACTATGGCTACACCTTC
CDR3: CAWSVLGSTVEDYGYTF

D: .
size: .
V: TRBV4-3
J: TRBJ1-2
DNA: TGCGCCAGCAGCCAAGATCGGGGGGGCGCGGACTATGGCTACACCTTC
CDR3: CASSQDRGGADYGYTF

D: .
size: once
V: TRBV5-4
J: TRBJ1-1
DNA: TGTGCCAGCAGCTTGGGGGGGCGCGAAGCTTTCTTT
CDR3: CASSLGGREAFF

D: .
size: .
V: TRBV19
J: TRBJ1-2
DNA: TGTGCCAGTACCATAGGAGGGACGAACTATGGCTACACCTTC
CDR3: CASTIGGTNYGYTF

D: .
size: .
V: TRBV14
J: TRBJ1-1
DNA: TGTGCCAGCAGCCAAGCGGGGGGTCTCTTAGGTGAAGCTTTCTTT
CDR3: CASSQAGGLLGEAFF

D: .
size: .
V: TRBV6-5
J: TRBJ2-2
DNA: TGTGCCAGCAGTTCCGGACAGTACACCGGGGAGCTGTTTTTT
CDR3: CASSSGQYTGELFF

D: .
size: .
V: TRBV29-1
J: TRBJ2-4
DNA: TGCAGCGTTGCCTACGCCCGGGAAAACATTCAGTACTTC
CDR3: CSVAYARENIQYF

D: TRBD2
size: .
V: TRBV11-2
J: TRBJ2-1
DNA: TGTGCCAGCAGCCTCCCAAGGGGGGCGGTAGCGGGGCGCAATGAGCAGTTCTTC
CDR3: CASSLPRGAVAGRNEQFF

D: .
size: .
V: TRBV28
J: TRBJ1-6
DNA: TGTGCCAGCAGGGGGAGGGGGAGTAATTCACCCCTCCACTTT
CDR3: CASRGRGSNSPLHF

D: .
size: once
V: TRBV7-2
J: TRBJ1-4
DNA: TGTGCCAGCAGCTTCGCCAGGGGAAATGAAAAACTGTTTTTT
CDR3: CASSFARGNEKLFF

D: .
size: .
V: TRBV7-9
J: TRBJ1-5
DNA: TGTGCCAGCAGCTCTAGTGGGGCGGGGGATCAGCCCCAGCATTTT
CDR3: CASSSSGAGDQPQHF

D: .
size: .
V: TRBV19
J: TRBJ2-1
DNA: TGTGCCAGTAGTATTAATATAGCAAATGAGCAGTTCTTC
CDR3: CASSINIANEQFF

D: TRBD1
size: .
V: TRBV7-3
J: TRBJ2-7
DNA: TGTGCCAGCAGCATCGGGACAGGGATGCACGAGCAGTACTTC
CDR3: CASSIGTGMHEQYF

D: .
size: .
V: TRBV4-3
J: TRBJ1-4
DNA: TGCGCCAGCAGCCAAGTCTTCCTCGTAGACTCCAACACTAATGAAAAACTGTTTTTT
CDR3: CASSQVFLVDSNTNEKLFF

D: .
size: few
V: TRBV19
J: TRBJ1-5
DNA: TGTGCCAGTAGTATGTCAGGAGGAGGCAATCAGCCCCAGCATTTT
CDR3: CASSMSGGGNQPQHF

D: TRBD2
size: .
V: TRBV27
J: TRBJ2-1
DNA: TGTGCCAGCAGTTTAGATAGCGGGAGGGCCTACAATGAGCAGTTCTTC
CDR3: CASSLDSGRAYNEQFF

D: .
size: .
V: TRBV29-1
J: TRBJ1-2
DNA: TGCAGCGTTGAAGATCCAGAGAGGAGTTATGGCTACACCTTC
CDR3: CSVEDPERSYGYTF

D: .
size: .
V: TRBV5-6
J: TRBJ2-5
DNA: TGTGCCAGCAGCTTGGATTACATAGAGACCCAGTACTTC
CDR3: CASSLDYIETQYF

D: TRBD2
size: .
V: TRBV7-8
J: TRBJ2-7
DNA: TGTGCCAGCAGCCTTAGCGGGGAGTCCTACGAGCAGTACTTC
CDR3: CASSLSGESYEQYF

D: TRBD1
size: .
V: TRBV9
J: TRBJ2-1
DNA: TGTGCCAGCAGCGTAGGACAGGGGGCCTACAATGAGCAGTTCTTC
CDR3: CASSVGQGAYNEQFF

D: .
size: .
V: TRBV7-9
J: TRBJ1-4
DNA: TGTGCCAGCAGTTCCCCCGAGACAACTGCAACTAATGAAAAACTGTTTTTT
CDR3: CASSSPETTATNEKLFF

D: .
size: .
V: TRBV7-8
J: TRBJ2-3
DNA: TGTGCCAGCAGCTTAGGGCGGGGCACAGATACGCAGTATTTT
CDR3: CASSLGRGTDTQYF

D: .
size: .
V: TRBV6-5
J: TRBJ2-7
DNA: TGTGCCAGCAGTTACTCCCCGACACGGAACGAGCAGTACTTC
CDR3: CASSYSPTRNEQYF

D: TRBD2
size: .
V: TRBV10-3
J: TRBJ2-7
DNA: TGTGCCATCAGTGAGTCGGGACTAGCGGGTTACGAGCAGTACTTC
CDR3: CAISESGLAGYEQYF

D: .
size: .
V: TRBV5-4
J: TRBJ2-1
DNA: TGTGCCAGCAGTGCCGACTCCCCTGGTGAGCAGTTCTTC
CDR3: CASSADSPGEQFF

D: .
size: once
V: TRBV2
J: TRBJ1-1
DNA: TGTGCCAGCAGTGACTCCGGGATGAACACTGAAGCTTTCTTT
CDR3: CASSDSGMNTEAFF

D: .
size: .
V: TRBV7-3
J: TRBJ2-1
DNA: TGTGCCAGCAGCTTAATGGCTAGCGAGTACAATGAGCAGTTCTTC
CDR3: CASSLMASEYNEQFF

D: TRBD1
size: .
V: TRBV25-1
J: TRBJ2-1
DNA: TGTGCCAGCAGTGGGACAGGAAGCTCCTACAATGAGCAGTTCTTC
CDR3: CASSGTGSSYNEQFF

D: .
size: .
V: TRBV15
J: TRBJ1-5
DNA: TGTGCCACCAGCAGCTCCAGACAGAGCAATCAGCCCCAGCATTTT
CDR3: CATSSSRQSNQPQHF

D: .
size: .
V: TRBV9
J: TRBJ1-5
DNA: TGTGCCAGCAGCACCGGACAGCGGGGGCAGCCCCAGCATTTT
CDR3: CASSTGQRGQPQHF

D: TRBD2
size: few
V: TRBV19
J: TRBJ2-1
DNA: TGTGCCAGTAGTCTGACTAGCGGGAGTTTTAATGAGCAGTTCTTC
CDR3: CASSLTSGSFNEQFF

D: TRBD1
size: .
V: TRBV13
J: TRBJ1-1
DNA: TGTGCCAGCAGCCCTTGGGACAGGAAGAACACTGAAGCTTTCTTT
CDR3: CASSPWDRKNTEAFF

D: TRBD2
size: few
V: TRBV19
J: TRBJ2-3
DNA: TGTGCCAGTAGTATAACTAGCGGAAGCACAGATACGCAGTATTTT
CDR3: CASSITSGSTDTQYF

D: .
size: .
V: TRBV29-1
J: TRBJ2-1
DNA: TGCAGCGTTGATGGGGGCAGGAGCTCCTACAATGAGCAGTTCTTC
CDR3: CSVDGGRSSYNEQFF